The text below deals with one T cell receptor beta chain. Its target is not known. The record originates from a study of cytomegalovirus exposure and HLA in healthy donors. The PCR had 60 Vbeta and 13 Jbeta primers. Some clones are missing from TCRdb's copy, which holds only in-frame ones; the method was immunoSEQ multiplex PCR. Found here are 120,000 or so clones, 75% to 90% of them singletons; the top ten hold 2.5% to 3.5%. Overall study results and limits: Within an earlier analysis, most TCR beta V segments proved productive either about 87% or about 30% of the time. Later examination showed HLA-associated TCR beta chains had greater clonal expansion than equally common others. Later on, an analysis found that several of the most significant clusters appeared to be linked to common viral pathogens, which included parvovirus B19. The listing of about 150 TCR beta chains classed them as cytomegalovirus-associated.

The sequence was collected from a male donor in good health and CMV-seronegative. Material for sequencing was PBMCs.

CDR3 sequence (DNA): TGTGCCAGCAGTTCAGAATTTCTGGCTGAAGCTTTCTTT. This gives the protein CASSSEFLAEAFF. J is TRBJ1-1 and V is TRBV6-5; D unresolved. This CDR3 comprises 13 residues. CDR1 and CDR2 from the germline V gene are MNHEY and SVGAGI. Trimming removed 4 bases from V and 6 bases from J, with 12 bases in between.